These 8 T cell receptor beta chains were all obtained from the same sample, sequenced in a study of blood T cell repertoires in COVID-19. Generated by immunoSEQ multiplex PCR, the TCRdb table keeps only in-frame clones and is missing some. The table has over 300,000 clones, roughly nine tenths seen once. Sample: peripheral blood. The source of these receptors is a man aged 40-55 years with acute or convalescent COVID-19.

This rearrangement joins TRBV15 to TRBJ1-5, with TRBD1 matching over 7 bases. J lost 4 bases, V lost 3 bases, and 3 bases had no gene match. CDR1 is LNHNV and CDR2 is YYDKDF in the germline V gene (reference sequence). CDR3 length: 14 residues. The CDR3 loop reads CATSRTGRNQPQHF. The CDR3 nucleotides read TGTGCCACCAGCAGGACAGGGAGAAATCAGCCCCAGCATTTT.

The chain recombines TRBV2 with TRBJ2-7; 9 nucleotides align to TRBD2. CDR1 SNHLY and CDR2 FYNNEI come from the germline V gene. The CDR3 runs to 16 residues. Trimming cost V 7 bases and J 2 bases; bases outside gene matches: 12. This CDR3 is CASTPTKTSGPYEQYF. CDR3 coding DNA: TGTGCCAGCACCCCAACAAAGACTAGCGGACCCTACGAGCAGTACTTC.

This sequence joins TRBV5-5 and TRBJ2-5; the match to TRBD2 covers 14 bases. The junction had 4 bases not matched to a gene; V was cut back by 4 bases and J by 5 bases. The CDR3 loop spans 15 amino acids. In germline, CDR1 is SGHKS, CDR2 YYEKEE (reference sequence). DNA of the CDR3: TGTGCCAGCAGCCGGTGGACTAGCGGGAGGGAGACCCAGTACTTC. It translates to CASSRWTSGRETQYF.

This chain uses TRBV2 with TRBJ1-1, with TRBD1 identical over 9 bases. The germline gives CDR1 SNHLY, CDR2 FYNNEI. The CDR3 is 17 amino acids. Losses at the gene ends were 11 bases for V and 0 bases for J; bases not matched to a gene: 16. CDR3 sequence (DNA): TGTGCCGTCTTTCAGGGACAGGGAGTCTTCATGAACACTGAAGCTTTCTTT. Residues: CAVFQGQGVFMNTEAFF.

The V call is TRBV6-6, the J call TRBJ1-6; 8 bases match TRBD1. The CDR3 consists of 16 residues. Germline V gene lookup returns CDR1 MNHNY and CDR2 SVGAGI (reference sequence). After removal of 2 bases from V and 7 bases from J, the junction contained 7 bases not matched to a gene. The chain's CDR3 is CASSYPRGRGNSPLHF. In nucleotides, the CDR3 is TGTGCCAGCAGTTACCCCAGGGGGCGCGGGAATTCACCCCTCCACTTT.

This sequence joins TRBV5-1 and TRBJ2-1, with D possibly TRBD2 on 7 matching bases. Germline V gives CDR1 SGHRS, CDR2 YFSETQ. V was trimmed by 4 bases and J by 5 bases, leaving 13 bases between them. There are 14 residues in the CDR3. The CDR3 DNA follows: TGCGCCAGCAGCCGGGGGGCAGAAAACAATGAGCAGTTCTTC. This codes for CASSRGAENNEQFF. The whole variable domain, filled in from reference TRBV5-1 and TRBJ2-1, reads KAGVTQTPRYLIKTRGQQVTLSCSPISGHRSVSWYQQTPGQGLQFLFEYFSETQRNKGNFPGRFSGRQFSNSRSEMNVSTLELGDSALYLCASSRGAENNEQFFGPGTRLTVL.

Worth noting for this clone: Compared with germline, one end of the junction differs, possibly owing to a read error. The chain carries TRBV7-6 and TRBJ1-4, with D perhaps matching TRBD1 (5 bases). CDR1 is SGHVS, CDR2 FNYEAQ, per germline. This CDR3 region has 15 residues. The CDR3, as DNA: TGTACCAGCAGCTTAGAGACAGCAACTAATGAAAAACTGTTTTTT. It is translated as CTSSLETATNEKLFF.

This clone has just a few counts. CDR3 sequence: CASTLQGHAEAFF. The CDR3, as DNA: TGTGCCAGCACATTGCAGGGTCACGCTGAAGCTTTCTTT. This chain joins TRBV6-5 and TRBJ1-1; tentatively, D is TRBD1 (5 bases). Germline assignment: CDR1 MNHEY and CDR2 SVGAGI. The CDR3 is 13 amino acids. V gave up 7 bases and J gave up 6 bases, with 15 bases separating them.